This T cell receptor (beta chain) was captured by sequencing in a study of T-cell reconstitution after alpha-beta-depleted transplantation in children. Study outcomes and limitations: The study traced high day-60 TCRbeta diversity in some patients to surviving recipient T cells and thymic progenitors. Expanded clones from the graft, numbering several hundred, reportedly supplied alpha-beta T cells about two months after transplant.

This clonotype was observed many times. The antigen is unknown. Researchers prepared the TCRbeta library using unique molecular identifiers, the study reports. TCRdb analysed the PCR reads with MiXCR anew, one entry per CDR3 protein. This table has hundreds of thousands of distinct CDR3 sequences, over 10% appearing once. This CDR3 is 11 amino acids long. Germline V lookup: CDR1 SGHTA, CDR2 FQGNSA. V was cut by 8 bases and J by 11 bases, with 14 bases left in between. The receptor was derived from a girl aged 2-10 years with congenital amegakaryocytic thrombocytopenia, due to receive a stem cell transplant. The chain combines TRBV7-2 with TRBJ2-3, with D possibly being TRBD1 or TRBD2 (6 bases each). The source material was PBMCs, sampled before TCRalphabeta/CD19-depleted stem cell transplant. DNA of the CDR3: TGTGCCAGCGGAGGGGGAGCTCTGCAGTATTTT. Its translation: CASGGGALQYF.